Below, one T cell receptor (beta chain) is given with its context. These data belong to a study of blood T cell repertoires in COVID-19. Study details: PBMCs, B-cell-depleted T cells, or T cells were the source of the cDNA or gDNA that made up the material.

The authors' processing: Amplification of reference gene primers was used by the study to estimate nucleated cell counts. Assay: immunoSEQ multiplex PCR; the TCRdb copy retains only in-frame clones and omits some. Clone size and the V and J calls come from that table; the DNA yielded D and trimming. This sample carries almost 250,000 clones, around 88% of them seen once, and the ten largest clones take about 5.4%. This CDR3 has 12 residues. Trimming left V 4 bases short and J 1 base short, with 6 bases between. Germline V gives CDR1 GTSNPN, CDR2 SVGIG (reference sequence). This TCR was sampled from a woman of 80 years or more with COVID-19, enrolled during active disease. V gene TRBV30 combines with J gene TRBJ2-3; D possibly corresponds to TRBD2 (6 bases). Input material: peripheral blood. The DNA of the CDR3 is TGTGCCTGGACGGGGGGCACAGATACGCAGTATTTT. Translating it yields CAWTGGTDTQYF.